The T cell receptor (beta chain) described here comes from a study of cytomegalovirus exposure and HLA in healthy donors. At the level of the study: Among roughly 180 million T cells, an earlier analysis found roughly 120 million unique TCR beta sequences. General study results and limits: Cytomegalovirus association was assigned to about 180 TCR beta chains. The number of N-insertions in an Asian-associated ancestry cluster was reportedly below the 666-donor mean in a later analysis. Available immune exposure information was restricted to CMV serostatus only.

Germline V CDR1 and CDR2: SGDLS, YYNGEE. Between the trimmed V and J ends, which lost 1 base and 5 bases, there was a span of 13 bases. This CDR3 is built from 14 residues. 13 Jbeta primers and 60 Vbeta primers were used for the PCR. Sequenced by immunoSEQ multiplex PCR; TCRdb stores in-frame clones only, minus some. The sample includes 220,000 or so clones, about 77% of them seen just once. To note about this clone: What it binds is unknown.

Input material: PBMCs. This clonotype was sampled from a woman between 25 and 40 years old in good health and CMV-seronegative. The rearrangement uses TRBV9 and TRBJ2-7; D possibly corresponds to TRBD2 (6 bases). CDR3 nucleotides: TGTGCCAGCAGCGTATCAGGAGGGGTCGACGAGCAGTACTTC. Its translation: CASSVSGGVDEQYF.